This T cell receptor (beta chain) was sequenced for a study of human T cells and chemical hapten exposure. Study background: A mostly female patient group had alopecia areata, totalis or universalis.

Attachment of unique molecular identifiers to individual cDNA molecules was performed in the library. TCRdb analysed the RACE reads with MiXCR anew, one entry per CDR3 protein. The table lists 330,000 or so distinct CDR3 sequences, about 6% of them singletons, with roughly 5.4% in the top ten. This clonotype was observed at least ten times. The time point denotes: patch test 2, 6 weeks after DPC sensitization. Sample treatment: therapeutic diphenylcyclopropenone sensitization with weekly scalp DPC. Germline CDR1 reads DFQATT; CDR2 reads SNEGSKA (reference sequence). The CDR3 has 15 amino acids. J was trimmed by 3 bases and V by 1 base; bases with no gene match: 4.

The genes are TRBV20-1 and TRBJ2-3, with TRBD2 identical over 10 bases. The material sequenced was whole blood, taken in connection with sensitization to the hapten diphenylcyclopropenone (DPC). This clonotype originated in a young woman with alopecia areata. Some clones in this sample may be carry-over from other donors' samples. The CDR3 is CSARASGGATDTQYF. The CDR3, as DNA: TGCAGTGCTAGAGCCAGCGGGGGGGCTACAGATACGCAGTATTTT.